The T cell receptor beta chain under discussion was sequenced for a study of neurological immune-mediated disorders. Study results and caveats: When grouped phylogenetically, the repertoires of 18 of the 34 multiple sclerosis patients fell together in one related-CDR3 cluster, which is a possible signature. The highest TCR clonal expansion occurred in HTLV-1-associated myelopathy; multiple sclerosis fell below healthy controls.

Unsorted libraries came from 2 million PBMCs stored at -80 °C. This clonotype was counted at least ten times. Antigen: not known. 5'RACE employing 10-nucleotide random UMIs yielded the cDNA. TCRdb processed the 5' RACE reads anew with MiXCR; each CDR3 protein has one entry. This table holds about 60,000 distinct CDR3 sequences, roughly 4.6% found once. The sample consisted of PBMCs. This sequence was found in a man aged 50 to 59 with multiple sclerosis.

The CDR3 DNA sequence: TGCAGTGCCCCTCACCCAGGGGGCTTCGAGGGCTACACCTTC. It encodes CSAPHPGGFEGYTF. This chain links TRBV20-1 with TRBJ1-2; 8 positions agree with TRBD1. Germline V gives CDR1 DFQATT, CDR2 SNEGSKA (reference sequence). The ends lost 6 bases at V and 8 bases at J; junction bases unmatched: 14. The CDR3 has 14 residues.